The 24 T cell receptor beta chains listed next were all sequenced from one sample in a study of T-cell reconstitution after alpha-beta-depleted transplantation in children. Preparing the TCRbeta library involved the use of unique molecular identifiers. TCRdb reprocessed the PCR reads via MiXCR and lists one record per CDR3 protein. The sample carries approximately 350,000 distinct CDR3 sequences, 15% to 20% recorded once. The sequenced sample was PBMCs, mostly from graft donor cells, obtained 360 days after TCRalphabeta/CD19-depleted stem cell transplant. These receptors all come from a male patient under 10 years old who had a stem cell transplant for acute lymphoblastic leukemia, so the T cells may come from the graft donor.

This chain connects TRBV20-1 to TRBJ1-2; no clear D. CDR3 size: 11 residues. V shed 6 bases and J shed 5 bases, with 10 bases lying between them. Germline values: CDR1 DFQATT, CDR2 SNEGSKA (reference sequence). CDR3 DNA: TGCAGTGCCTCGGGTAATTATGGCTACACCTTC. Protein: CSASGNYGYTF.

The V call is TRBV15, the J call TRBJ2-7; D is tentatively TRBD1 or TRBD2 (5 bases each). This CDR3 comprises 15 residues. Germline-derived CDR1 and CDR2 are LNHNV and YYDKDF (reference sequence). V was cut by 2 bases and J by 5 bases, with 16 bases left in between. Here the CDR3 DNA reads TGTGCCACCAGCAGACGGGGACCCCTAGAACACGAGCAGTACTTC. This encodes CATSRRGPLEHEQYF.

The gene calls are TRBV5-6 and TRBJ2-1, with 14 bases that match TRBD2. The CDR3 totals 13 residues. The germline V gene encodes CDR1 SGHDT and CDR2 YYEEEE. V lost 10 bases to trimming and J lost 9 bases; unmatched junction nucleotides: 6. In nucleotides, the CDR3 is TGTGCCGCAGGACTAGCGGGAGGAGGTGAGCAGTTCTTC. It specifies CAAGLAGGGEQFF.

The chain joins TRBV27 to TRBJ1-3; the match to TRBD1 covers 7 bases. Germline V gene sequence: CDR1 MNHEY, CDR2 SMNVEV (reference sequence). The CDR3 is 16 residues long. The V gene end was trimmed by 5 bases and the J gene end by 0 bases; junction bases not matched to a gene: 7. The CDR3 reads CASSARDRRSGNTIYF. CDR3 DNA: TGTGCCAGCAGTGCGCGGGACAGACGCTCTGGAAACACCATATATTTT.

The V and J genes are TRBV10-2 and TRBJ2-1; 8 nucleotides match TRBD1. The CDR3 extends over 18 amino acids. Germline CDR1 and CDR2: WSHSY and SAAADI. V trimming: 0 bases; J trimming: 0 bases; junction bases outside the gene matches: 7. CDR3 loop: CASSESTDRVSSYNEQFF. Here the CDR3 DNA reads TGCGCCAGCAGTGAGTCGACGGACAGGGTATCCTCCTACAATGAGCAGTTCTTC.

The CDR3: CASSYELQAFF. DNA for the CDR3: TGTGCCAGCAGTTACGAGTTACAAGCTTTCTTT. This sequence joins TRBV6-6 and TRBJ1-1; D not certain. The CDR3 covers 11 residues. Looked up from germline, CDR1 is MNHNY and CDR2 is SVGAGI (reference sequence). The V end was cut by 2 bases, the J end by 9 bases, with 7 bases between.

This clonotype has a count of ten or more. This chain links TRBV6-2 or TRBV6-3 with TRBJ2-1, with 14 bases aligning to TRBD2. This CDR3 region has 16 residues. V was pared by 6 bases and J by 8 bases, with 9 bases of the junction left unmatched. The germline gives CDR1 MNHEY, CDR2 SVGEGT. CDR3 DNA sequence: TGTGCCAGCAGATACGCGGGACTAGCGGGAGCATATGAGCAGTTCTTC. Protein: CASRYAGLAGAYEQFF.

The CDR3 is CASTKTPAGSSYEQYF. The CDR3 DNA reads TGCGCCAGCACTAAAACCCCAGCGGGGAGCTCCTACGAGCAGTACTTC. V is TRBV4-3 and J is TRBJ2-7; TRBD2 agrees at 7 bases. The V segment lost 7 bases and the J segment 0 bases; nucleotides outside the gene matches: 12. The CDR3 spans 16 residues. The germline gives CDR1 LGHNA, CDR2 YSLEER.

The table lists this clonotype with many counts. The V and J genes are TRBV5-1 and TRBJ2-2; TRBD1 matches 7 bases. V dropped 4 bases and J dropped 1; count of bases not matched to a gene: 7. In germline, CDR1 is SGHRS, CDR2 YFSETQ. This CDR3 is 16 amino acids long. The CDR3 coding sequence is TGCGCCAGCAGCCCACGACAGGGAAGGAACACCGGGGAGCTGTTTTTT. This encodes CASSPRQGRNTGELFF.

The chain uses TRBV12-3 or TRBV12-4 and TRBJ1-5; tentative D call: TRBD1 (5 bases). The V end was cut by 4 bases, the J end by 7 bases, with 20 bases between. This CDR3 comprises 16 residues. The CDR3 sequence: CASSSMPLRGRQPQHF. For the CDR3, the DNA is TGTGCCAGCAGTTCTATGCCCCTTCGGGGGAGGCAGCCCCAGCATTTT.

Only a few counts were recorded for this clonotype. The V gene is TRBV3-1, the J gene TRBJ2-6; D is unresolved. Trimming removed 6 bases from V and 0 bases from J, with 18 bases in between. Germline lookup yields CDR1 LGHDT and CDR2 YNNKEL (reference sequence). The CDR3 has 18 amino acids. The CDR3 sequence: CASRLGPPSISGANVLTF. The CDR3 DNA is TGTGCCAGCAGATTAGGGCCACCTTCTATCTCTGGGGCCAACGTCCTGACTTTC.

This sequence joins TRBV20-1 and TRBJ2-3, with 7 positions matching TRBD1. Unmatched junction bases numbered 8, after V lost 3 bases and J lost 2 bases. Germline loops: CDR1 DFQATT, CDR2 SNEGSKA (reference sequence). The CDR3 totals 15 residues. CDR3 bases: TGCAGTGCTAGGGGGACAGCAGGTTACACAGATACGCAGTATTTT. Translating gives CSARGTAGYTDTQYF.

The chain employs TRBV29-1 and TRBJ2-6; 10 bases align to TRBD1. Looked up from germline, CDR1 is SQVTM and CDR2 is ANQGSEA. CDR3 size: 17 residues. V trimming: 5 bases; J trimming: 0 bases; junction bases outside the gene matches: 7. The CDR3 nucleotides read TGCAGCGTTATGCGGACAGGGGGGAGCTCTGGGGCCAACGTCCTGACTTTC. Translating it yields CSVMRTGGSSGANVLTF.

There are many counts of this clonotype. A read error may account for a junction end that differs from germline. The genes are TRBV27 and TRBJ1-1, with D tentatively TRBD1 (5 bases). The CDR3 runs 13 residues. Germline assignment: CDR1 MNHEY and CDR2 SMNVEV (reference sequence). The CDR3 protein is CASSFAGNPEAFF. The CDR3 region has the DNA TGTGCCAGCAGTTTTGCAGGGAACCCTGAAGCTTTCTTT.

This clonotype was observed a few times. This CDR3 is CAWSVGFGTEETQYF. The CDR3, as DNA: TGTGCCTGGAGTGTGGGTTTCGGGACAGAAGAGACCCAGTACTTC. This rearrangement joins TRBV30 to TRBJ2-5; 7 bases align to TRBD1. Germline assignment: CDR1 GTSNPN and CDR2 SVGIG (reference sequence). The CDR3 totals 15 residues. After removal of 0 bases from V and 3 bases from J, the junction contained 7 bases not matched to a gene.

This clonotype has ten or more counts. CDR3 nucleotides: TGTGCCAGCAGCCGAAGCCTCCTTCCGGGACAGGGTAATTCACCCCTCCACTTT. It is translated as CASSRSLLPGQGNSPLHF. V is TRBV7-6 and J is TRBJ1-6; 9 nucleotides line up with TRBD1. The CDR3 runs to 18 residues. V lost 5 bases, J lost 6 bases, and 14 bases stayed unmatched. In germline, CDR1 is SGHVS, CDR2 FNYEAQ.

Only a few counts were recorded for this clonotype. The rearrangement uses TRBV12-3 or TRBV12-4 and TRBJ2-7; D is uncertain. V was cut by 5 bases and J by 0 bases, with 14 bases left in between. The CDR3 runs to 15 residues. The CDR3 sequence is CASSPPRHSSYEQYF. CDR3 in DNA: TGTGCCAGCAGTCCCCCCAGGCATAGCTCCTACGAGCAGTACTTC.

This clonotype was detected ten times or more. The chain couples TRBV6-1 to TRBJ2-7, with unresolved D. Trimming cost V 0 bases and J 2 bases, with 11 bases left between them. This CDR3 region has 15 residues. Germline V gene lookup returns CDR1 MNHNS and CDR2 SASEGT. The CDR3 is CASSEAWSSAYEQYF. CDR3 nucleotide sequence: TGTGCCAGCAGTGAAGCTTGGAGTTCCGCCTACGAGCAGTACTTC.

Only a few counts were recorded for this clonotype. The chain joins TRBV12-3 or TRBV12-4 to TRBJ2-7; D is ambiguous. This CDR3 is built from 12 residues. V was shortened by 2 bases and J by 3 bases, with 5 bases between the two germline ends. The CDR3 spells CASSLMDYEQYF. The CDR3, as DNA: TGTGCCAGCAGTTTAATGGACTACGAGCAGTACTTC.

The chain combines TRBV25-1 with TRBJ1-1; D gene uncertain. The CDR3 contains 14 residues. Trimming removed 1 base at V and 1 base at J, with 7 bases between. From germline, CDR1 is MGHDK and CDR2 SYGVNS. The CDR3 spells CASSELLGNTEAFF. The CDR3 DNA is TGTGCCAGCAGTGAATTGTTGGGGAACACTGAAGCTTTCTTT.

This chain joins TRBV4-1 and TRBJ2-1; D tentatively fits TRBD1 or TRBD2 (5 bases each). CDR3 length: 15 residues. Germline values: CDR1 MGHRA, CDR2 YSYEKL. Trimming stripped 4 bases from V and 4 bases from J, with 14 bases between. The CDR3 nucleotides read TGCGCCAGCAGCCGCCGGGGCCTGGGATACAATGAGCAGTTCTTC. Translating it yields CASSRRGLGYNEQFF.

The chain combines TRBV27 with TRBJ1-1; a weak D match, TRBD1 (6 bases). The CDR3 has 13 amino acids. Trimming removed 3 bases at V and 7 bases at J, with 12 bases between. Germline CDR1 is MNHEY and CDR2 is SMNVEV (reference sequence). CDR3 coding DNA: TGTGCCAGCAGTTTCCGCGGGGGCGGTGAAGCTTTCTTT. It encodes CASSFRGGGEAFF.

The chain uses TRBV5-1 and TRBJ2-1, with D unresolved. The length of the CDR3 is 13 residues. Germline CDR1 and CDR2: SGHRS and YFSETQ. V lost 2 bases to trimming and J lost 5 bases, with 8 bases between them. CDR3 sequence reads: CASSFSRHNEQFF. In nucleotides, the CDR3 is TGCGCCAGCAGCTTTTCCAGGCACAATGAGCAGTTCTTC.

In its sample, this clonotype was seen a few times. V and J are TRBV9 and TRBJ2-1, with a weak D call TRBD1 (7 bases). The germline CDR1 and CDR2 sequences are SGDLS and YYNGEE. V lost 3 bases and J lost 2, with 12 bases in between. The CDR3 runs to 15 residues. CDR3 sequence: CASSGLRGAYNEQFF. DNA of the CDR3: TGTGCCAGCAGCGGGCTCAGGGGGGCCTACAATGAGCAGTTCTTC.